These 4 T cell receptor beta chains share one sample of origin, sequenced in a study of blood T cells in healthy people across ages. Through a sample-barcoded 5' primer and a J-beta primer mix, a second PCR was run for roughly 7 to 12 cycles. Each CDR3 protein gets one entry after TCRdb re-called the 5' RACE reads with MiXCR. The repertoire holds 1.5 million to 2 million distinct CDR3 sequences, with roughly 52% as singletons. Sequencing input: blood. The receptors come from a woman aged 40 to 50 in good health.

The chain carries TRBV9 and TRBJ2-3, with D possibly matching TRBD2 (5 bases). Trimming shortened V by 0 bases and J by 9 bases, and 11 bases separated the two germline ends. The CDR3 is made up of 13 amino acids. Germline V gives CDR1 SGDLS, CDR2 YYNGEE. CDR3: CASSVDSGKTQYF. DNA of the CDR3: TGTGCCAGCAGCGTAGATTCCGGGAAGACGCAGTATTTT.

J is TRBJ2-1 and V is TRBV24-1, with D maybe TRBD1 (5 bases). This CDR3 has 14 residues. Germline V gene sequence: CDR1 KGHDR, CDR2 SFDVKD. V was shortened by 8 bases and J by 5 bases, with 15 bases between the two germline ends. The CDR3 DNA follows: TGTGCCACCACGTGGGGCGCCGAGGACAATGAGCAGTTCTTC. Translation gives CATTWGAEDNEQFF.

The chain links TRBV20-1 to TRBJ2-4, with D perhaps matching TRBD1 or TRBD2 (5 bases each). TRBJ2-7 matches the DNA end more closely, so the J call is doubtful. The germline V gene encodes CDR1 DFQATT and CDR2 SNEGSKA (reference sequence). The CDR3 consists of 15 residues. The CDR3 is CSARVTGTSLGEQYF. In nucleotides, the CDR3 is TGCAGTGCTAGAGTCACCGGGACCAGCCTGGGCGAGCAGTACTTC.

J is TRBJ2-1 and V is TRBV7-3, with D maybe TRBD2 (6 bases). CDR1 is SGHTA and CDR2 is FQGTGA in the germline V gene. The CDR3 is 17 amino acids. The V and J ends lost 5 bases and 0 bases respectively, with 17 bases between them. CDR3 sequence reads: CASSGSLGGASYNEQFF. As DNA, the CDR3 is TGTGCCAGCAGCGGCAGCTTGGGCGGGGCCTCCTACAATGAGCAGTTCTTC.